This entry concerns a single T cell receptor beta chain. Its matching antigen is unknown. This sample's time point: newly diagnosed GD, antithyroid drugs for less than 3 months. PBMC RNA was the source of the TCR library. EDTA tubes received approximately 10 milliliters of drawn peripheral blood. In building TCR beta libraries, iRepertoire HTBI primers were used together with Arm-PCR of CDR3 regions. TCRdb reanalysed the multiplex PCR reads using MiXCR and keeps one entry per CDR3 protein. The table shows a few hundred thousand distinct CDR3 sequences, with around 20% occurring only once. The data originate from a study of regulatory T cells in long-lasting Graves disease. Whole-study findings and limits: It was possible that the small sample size reduced accuracy.

V shed 6 bases and J shed 4 bases, with 18 bases lying between them. This CDR3 is built from 15 residues. The same data also contributed to another study, on T cells in Graves' hyperthyroidism and ophthalmopathy.

The sample here was peripheral blood mononuclear cells (PBMCs), taken at new diagnosis, from a patient treated with antithyroid drugs. This TCR was recovered from a woman in her thirties with Graves disease. The chain recombines TRBV12-3 or TRBV12-4 with TRBJ1-1; TRBD1 might be the D (5 bases). CDR3 region: CASSPERGTGTEAFF. In DNA form, the CDR3 reads TGTGCCAGCAGCCCGGAGAGGGGCACAGGCACTGAAGCTTTCTTT.